The 30 T cell receptor beta chains in this list originate from one sample, sequenced in a study of response to subunit inactivated influenza vaccine. TCRdb passed the RT-PCR reads through MiXCR, listing each CDR3 protein once. The table shows some 640,000 distinct CDR3 sequences, with about 15% occurring only once. This material consisted of PBMCs from blood, taken around 15 days before vaccination. All receptors come from a man aged 45 to 65 who received an inactivated influenza vaccine.

This clonotype was seen a handful of times. V usage is TRBV9 and J usage is TRBJ2-1; the match to TRBD2 covers 10 bases. V dropped 2 bases and J dropped 16; count of bases not matched to a gene: 6. CDR1 and CDR2 from the germline V gene are SGDLS and YYNGEE. This CDR3 is built from 12 residues. The CDR3 sequence is CASSVLAGVPFF. The CDR3 region has the DNA TGTGCCAGCAGCGTCCTAGCGGGAGTCCCATTCTTC.

The chain carries TRBV5-1 and TRBJ2-1; possible D gene TRBD2, 6 bases. The length of the CDR3 is 15 residues. CDR1 SGHRS and CDR2 YFSETQ come from the germline V gene. The CDR3 protein is CSSQGGAGTYNEQFF. CDR3 sequence (DNA): TGCTCCTCGCAAGGAGGGGCAGGGACCTACAATGAGCAGTTCTTC.

V gene TRBV12-3 or TRBV12-4 combines with J gene TRBJ2-5; TRBD2 might be the D (6 bases). CDR3 length equals 13 residues. V was trimmed by 6 bases and J by 3 bases, leaving 11 bases between them. The CDR3 DNA reads as TGTGCCAGCAGCCGATGGACTAAAGAGACCCAGTACTTC. Its protein is CASSRWTKETQYF.

The chain has TRBV12-3 or TRBV12-4 and TRBJ2-7; weak D call: TRBD1 (6 bases). V was trimmed by 6 bases and J by 5 bases, leaving 14 bases between them. This CDR3 has 13 amino acids. The CDR3 loop is CASRPQGRNEQYF. CDR3 DNA sequence: TGTGCCAGCAGGCCTCAGGGGCGGAACGAGCAGTACTTC.

This rearrangement joins TRBV19 to TRBJ1-1, with TRBD1 matching 8 bases. V was clipped by 6 bases and J by 4 bases; unmatched bases: 10. CDR1 LNHDA and CDR2 SQIVND come from the germline V gene (reference sequence). This CDR3 spans 15 amino acids. The CDR3 coding sequence is TGTGCCAGTAGAGAAGCAGGGGGCAGGAGCACTGAAGCTTTCTTT. Translated, it gives CASREAGGRSTEAFF.

This rearrangement joins TRBV11-2 to TRBJ1-1; TRBD1 might be the D (6 bases). The V end was cut by 5 bases, the J end by 6 bases, with 10 bases between. The germline CDR1 and CDR2 sequences are SGHAT and FQNNGV. The CDR3 sequence is 12 residues long. CDR3 DNA: TGTGCCAGCAGCGTCGGGACACCTGAAGCTTTCTTT. Protein: CASSVGTPEAFF.

The CDR3 DNA reads as TGTGCCAGCAGCTCCCACAGGGGGTACTACGAGCAGTACTTC. Residues: CASSSHRGYYEQYF. The chain couples TRBV7-9 to TRBJ2-7; 8 nucleotides match TRBD1. Germline V lookup: CDR1 SEHNR, CDR2 FQNEAQ (reference sequence). The CDR3 totals 14 residues. The V gene end was trimmed by 4 bases and the J gene end by 3 bases; junction bases not matched to a gene: 5.

The chain is built from TRBV7-3 and TRBJ2-1, with D perhaps TRBD1 (6 bases). Germline assignment: CDR1 SGHTA and CDR2 FQGTGA. The CDR3 totals 18 residues. Trimming stripped 6 bases from V and 5 bases from J, with 26 bases between. This chain's CDR3 is CASSLRGTYGLGDNEQFF. The CDR3 coding sequence is TGTGCCAGCAGTCTAAGGGGGACATACGGGTTAGGTGACAATGAGCAGTTCTTC.

In its sample, this clonotype was seen many times. V and J are TRBV5-1 and TRBJ1-2; possible D gene TRBD1, 5 bases. The CDR3 consists of 15 residues. Germline V gene sequence: CDR1 SGHRS, CDR2 YFSETQ. V gave up 2 bases and J gave up 0 bases, with 11 bases separating them. CDR3 DNA: TGCGCCAGCAGCTTTTCTCCAGGGACTAACTATGGCTACACCTTC. Protein: CASSFSPGTNYGYTF. The whole variable domain, filled in from reference TRBV5-1 and TRBJ1-2, reads KAGVTQTPRYLIKTRGQQVTLSCSPISGHRSVSWYQQTPGQGLQFLFEYFSETQRNKGNFPGRFSGRQFSNSRSEMNVSTLELGDSALYLCASSFSPGTNYGYTFGSGTRLTVV.

Only a few counts were recorded for this clonotype. The chain recombines TRBV2 with TRBJ2-1; the D is unclear. The CDR3 covers 15 residues. Germline CDR1 is SNHLY and CDR2 is FYNNEI. Trimming removed 8 bases at V and 6 bases at J, with 20 bases between. The CDR3 reads CASWELEKGFNEQFF. The CDR3, as DNA: TGTGCCAGCTGGGAACTGGAAAAGGGTTTCAATGAGCAGTTCTTC.

The V and J genes are TRBV6-2 or TRBV6-3 and TRBJ2-6; D is unresolved. The CDR3 is 13 amino acids. With 10 bases removed from V and 0 bases from J, the gap between germline ends came to 7 bases. In germline, CDR1 is MNHEY, CDR2 SVGEGT. The chain's CDR3 is CATSLSGANVLTF. The DNA of the CDR3 is TGTGCCACTTCCCTCTCTGGGGCCAACGTCCTGACTTTC.

This clonotype has only a few counts. This chain uses TRBV5-1 with TRBJ2-5; tentatively, D is TRBD1 (6 bases). The CDR3 totals 15 residues. The V gene lost 5 bases and the J gene lost 1 base, with 15 bases spanning the gap. Germline loops: CDR1 SGHRS, CDR2 YFSETQ. The CDR3 DNA reads as TGCGCCAGCAGTACCCAGGGGAGTTCCCAAGAGACCCAGTACTTC. Translated, it gives CASSTQGSSQETQYF. The entire variable domain, with the rest obtained from reference TRBV5-1 and TRBJ2-5, is as follows: KAGVTQTPRYLIKTRGQQVTLSCSPISGHRSVSWYQQTPGQGLQFLFEYFSETQRNKGNFPGRFSGRQFSNSRSEMNVSTLELGDSALYLCASSTQGSSQETQYFGPGTRLLVL.

This clonotype was found a few times. The CDR3 here is CASSQDLGPTDTQYF. CDR3 DNA sequence: TGCGCCAGCAGCCAAGATTTGGGACCCACAGATACGCAGTATTTT. The rearrangement links TRBV4-3 to TRBJ2-3, with D possibly being TRBD1 or TRBD2 (5 bases each). V was clipped by 0 bases and J by 2 bases, with 9 bases between them. The CDR3 has 15 amino acids. Germline CDR1 reads LGHNA; CDR2 reads YSLEER.

The chain combines TRBV6-2 or TRBV6-3 with TRBJ2-7; TRBD1 matches at 7 bases. This CDR3 region has 15 residues. Germline values: CDR1 MNHEY, CDR2 SVGEGT. Unmatched junction bases numbered 8, after V lost 6 bases and J lost 0 bases. CDR3: CASSHPDRDSYEQYF. The CDR3, as DNA: TGTGCCAGCAGCCACCCAGACAGGGACTCCTACGAGCAGTACTTC.

This sequence joins TRBV6-2 or TRBV6-3 and TRBJ1-4; the match to TRBD1 covers 9 bases. V lost 5 bases and J lost 10; bases outside the gene matches: 8. CDR1 and CDR2 (germline): MNHEY, SVGEGT. The CDR3 covers 14 residues. In DNA, the CDR3 is TGTGCCAGCAGTAAGGAGGACAGGGGAGGAAAACTGTTTTTT. It codes for CASSKEDRGGKLFF.

The chain carries TRBV5-6 and TRBJ2-5; D might be TRBD2 (6 bases). The CDR3 spans 16 residues. Per germline, CDR1 SGHDT and CDR2 YYEEEE. V was cut by 1 base and J by 1 base, with 14 bases left in between. The CDR3 sequence is CASSLPFWEAQETQYF. The CDR3, as DNA: TGTGCCAGCAGCTTGCCATTCTGGGAGGCCCAAGAGACCCAGTACTTC.

The chain joins TRBV12-5 to TRBJ1-1; 12 positions match TRBD1. The CDR3 spans 21 residues. The V gene end was trimmed by 3 bases and the J gene end by 5 bases; junction bases not matched to a gene: 22. Germline values: CDR1 LGHNT, CDR2 FRNRAP. In DNA, the CDR3 is TGTGCTAGTGGTTTAGAATTATCTCCGGGACAGGGGGCGCGGGAAAGGACTGAAGCTTTCTTT. Translating it yields CASGLELSPGQGARERTEAFF.

This clonotype has only a few counts. The chain uses TRBV4-1 and TRBJ1-5, with no clear D. This CDR3 has 18 residues. Germline CDR1 MGHRA, CDR2 YSYEKL. V dropped 0 bases and J dropped 1 base, with 16 bases sitting between them. In nucleotides, the CDR3 is TGCGCCAGCAGCCAAGAAGTCGCAAGGGAGCGAAGCAATCAGCCCCAGCATTTT. Translated, it gives CASSQEVARERSNQPQHF.

Here the CDR3 reads CASSPPGQPQETQYF. The CDR3 region has the DNA TGTGCCAGCTCACCTCCGGGACAGCCACAAGAGACCCAGTACTTC. The V gene is TRBV18, the J gene TRBJ2-5; 7 bases map to TRBD1. From germline, CDR1 is KGHSH and CDR2 LQKENI. The CDR3 contains 15 residues. Unmatched junction bases numbered 6, after V lost 3 bases and J lost 2 bases.

The rearrangement joins TRBV12-3 or TRBV12-4 to TRBJ2-2; D not certain. Trimming took 1 base from V and 4 from J, leaving 10 bases between them. The CDR3 is 15 residues long. The DNA for the CDR3 is TGTGCCAGCAGTTTAGTCAGTACCACCACCGGGGAGCTGTTTTTT. Amino acids: CASSLVSTTTGELFF.

A few counts support this clonotype. V is TRBV9 and J is TRBJ1-1; TRBD1 agrees at 10 bases. Looked up from germline, CDR1 is SGDLS and CDR2 is YYNGEE. V shed 4 bases and J 1 base; nucleotides not matched to a gene: 13. The CDR3 totals 18 residues. CDR3 in DNA: TGTGCCAGCAGCACTCCGGGACAGGGGCATACGGGGAACACTGAAGCTTTCTTT. Its translation: CASSTPGQGHTGNTEAFF.

The chain uses TRBV15 and TRBJ1-5; D is ambiguous. Germline-derived CDR1 and CDR2 are LNHNV and YYDKDF (reference sequence). V was shortened by 3 bases and J by 5 bases, with 20 bases between the two germline ends. This CDR3 spans 17 amino acids. CDR3 sequence: CATSRSLTLDSYQPQHF. CDR3 in DNA: TGTGCCACCAGCAGGTCCTTGACTCTAGACTCCTATCAGCCCCAGCATTTT.

The chain couples TRBV5-6 to TRBJ2-3; D might be TRBD1 (5 bases). This CDR3 has 14 amino acids. V was pared by 7 bases and J by 0 bases, with 12 bases between. Germline V gene sequence: CDR1 SGHDT, CDR2 YYEEEE. For the CDR3, the DNA is TGTGCCAGCCGACAGTACTGGAGCACAGATACGCAGTATTTT. As protein: CASRQYWSTDTQYF.

The V call is TRBV6-5, the J call TRBJ2-1, with D perhaps matching TRBD1 (5 bases). Germline lookup yields CDR1 MNHEY and CDR2 SVGAGI. The CDR3 has 16 amino acids. V shed 0 bases and J shed 5 bases, with 14 bases lying between them. The CDR3 DNA is TGTGCCAGCAGTTACTCGCGGACAATTATCCACAATGAGCAGTTCTTC. Amino acid sequence: CASSYSRTIIHNEQFF.

The V call is TRBV4-3, the J call TRBJ2-1; 12 positions match TRBD1. Germline V gene data show CDR1 as LGHNA and CDR2 as YSLEER. This CDR3 region has 16 residues. After removal of 2 bases from V and 7 bases from J, the junction contained 6 bases not matched to a gene. CDR3 coding DNA: TGCGCCAGCAGCCAATCCGGGACAGGGGGCTATAATGAGCAGTTCTTC. Residues: CASSQSGTGGYNEQFF.

The CDR3 DNA sequence: TGTGCCACCAGTGATCCCCGGGACAGGTTCAGCAACGGGGAAGAGACCCAGTACTTC. Residues: CATSDPRDRFSNGEETQYF. V is TRBV24-1 and J is TRBJ2-5, with 8 bases lining up with TRBD1. The trim removed 3 bases at V and 3 bases at J, leaving 17 bases unmatched. The CDR3 has 19 residues. The germline V gene encodes CDR1 KGHDR and CDR2 SFDVKD.

The rearrangement uses TRBV27 and TRBJ2-1; TRBD2 aligns across 13 bases. This CDR3 has 18 amino acids. Trimming removed 4 bases from V and 7 bases from J; junction bases left unmatched: 13. Germline V gene lookup returns CDR1 MNHEY and CDR2 SMNVEV (reference sequence). Here the CDR3 DNA reads TGTGCCAGCAGTTCCACGCGGACTAGCGGGGGCCGGGATAATGAGCAGTTCTTC. Amino acids: CASSSTRTSGGRDNEQFF.

V and J are TRBV24-1 and TRBJ2-2, with a weak D call TRBD2 (5 bases). From germline, CDR1 is KGHDR and CDR2 SFDVKD. There are 15 residues in the CDR3. V was clipped by 4 bases and J by 8 bases, with 16 bases between them. The CDR3 DNA reads TGTGCCACCAGTGACCTAAGGACTCCGACAGGGGAGCTGTTTTTT. Encoded protein: CATSDLRTPTGELFF.

This clonotype was detected a few times. The J gene is TRBJ2-7, the V gene TRBV20-1; 9 bases align to TRBD2. The CDR3 is 13 amino acids. Germline V gene sequence: CDR1 DFQATT, CDR2 SNEGSKA (reference sequence). The J segment lost 5 bases and the V segment lost 5 bases, leaving 7 bases of the junction unmatched. CDR3 loop: CSAPVAGGNEQYF. The CDR3 DNA sequence: TGCAGTGCTCCCGTGGCGGGGGGGAACGAGCAGTACTTC.

This clonotype was observed many times. CDR3 region: CASRGDVLSIQYF. For the CDR3, the DNA is TGTGCCAGCAGGGGGGACGTGCTGAGCATTCAGTACTTC. The genes are TRBV2 and TRBJ2-4; D could derive from TRBD1 or TRBD2 (5 bases each). The V and J ends lost 6 bases and 9 bases respectively, with 15 bases between them. The CDR3 is 13 amino acids. Looked up from germline, CDR1 is SNHLY and CDR2 is FYNNEI.